The next 21 T cell receptor beta chains were all read from a single sample in a study of blood T cell repertoires in COVID-19. Libraries were prepared by immunoSEQ multiplex PCR; TCRdb keeps only in-frame clonotypes and omits some of them. The sample has fewer than 250,000 clones, 65% to 90% seen once. Material: peripheral blood. These receptors came from a woman in her forties or fifties with acute or convalescent COVID-19.

The DNA for the CDR3 is TGTGCCAGCAGCCTCACAGCCCTCCGTCGGGACTCTAGACGCTCCTACGAGCAGTACTTC. This encodes CASSLTALRRDSRRSYEQYF. V is TRBV28 and J is TRBJ2-7; D may be TRBD2 (6 bases). There are 20 residues in the CDR3. CDR1 MDHEN and CDR2 SYDVKM come from the germline V gene. The V gene lost 6 bases and the J gene lost 0 bases, with 30 bases spanning the gap.

The V and J genes are TRBV5-4 and TRBJ2-7; perhaps TRBD2 as D (5 bases). V dropped 3 bases and J dropped 5 bases, with 18 bases sitting between them. Germline CDR1 and CDR2: SGHNT and YYREEE (reference sequence). This CDR3 is built from 15 residues. The chain's CDR3 is CASSSRDEGFNEQYF. DNA for the CDR3: TGTGCCAGCAGCTCACGCGATGAGGGATTCAACGAGCAGTACTTC.

This rearrangement joins TRBV10-2 to TRBJ2-2; no definite D call. The CDR3 covers 11 residues. Per the germline V gene, CDR1 is WSHSY and CDR2 is SAAADI. The V gene lost 6 bases and the J gene lost 6 bases, with 5 bases spanning the gap. This chain's CDR3 is CASRHSGELFF. CDR3 bases: TGCGCCAGCAGGCACTCCGGGGAGCTGTTTTTT.

The chain combines TRBV7-6 with TRBJ2-1, with D tentatively TRBD1 (5 bases). Between the trimmed V and J ends, which lost 1 base and 10 bases, there was a span of 5 bases. The CDR3 is made up of 11 amino acids. Germline-derived CDR1 and CDR2 are SGHVS and FNYEAQ. The CDR3 is CASSLDREQFF. The CDR3 nucleotides read TGTGCCAGCAGCTTAGACAGGGAGCAGTTCTTC. The full variable domain, with the rest looked up from reference TRBV7-6 and TRBJ2-1, is GAGVSQSPRYKVTKRGQDVALRCDPISGHVSLYWYRQALGQGPEFLTYFNYEAQQDKSGLPNDRFSAERPEGSISTLTIQRTEQRDSAMYRCASSLDREQFFGPGTRLTVL.

This chain joins TRBV2 and TRBJ1-1; 7 nucleotides align to TRBD1. The CDR3 loop spans 15 amino acids. Germline V lookup: CDR1 SNHLY, CDR2 FYNNEI. The junction had 6 bases not matched to a gene; V was cut back by 3 bases and J by 2 bases. CDR3 nucleotide sequence: TGTGCCAGCAGTGATCGCTCAGGGGGAAACACTGAAGCTTTCTTT. The encoded protein is CASSDRSGGNTEAFF. The whole variable domain, remainder taken from reference TRBV2 and TRBJ1-1, is EPEVTQTPSHQVTQMGQEVILRCVPISNHLYFYWYRQILGQKVEFLVSFYNNEISEKSEIFDDQFSVERPDGSNFTLKIRSTKLEDSAMYFCASSDRSGGNTEAFFGQGTRLTVV.

This clone appeared many times. The J gene is TRBJ2-1, the V gene TRBV6-4; a weak D match, TRBD2 (5 bases). The ends were cut back, 8 bases at V and 8 bases at J, with 19 bases in the middle. The CDR3 runs 14 residues. Looked up from germline, CDR1 is MRHNA and CDR2 is SNTAGT. CDR3 loop: CASRLDWARDEQFF. In nucleotides, the CDR3 is TGTGCCAGCCGATTAGACTGGGCGAGGGATGAGCAGTTCTTC.

This chain uses TRBV28 with TRBJ2-1, with D perhaps matching TRBD1 (6 bases). CDR1 and CDR2 (germline): MDHEN, SYDVKM. The CDR3 runs 12 residues. Trimming removed 10 bases from V and 8 bases from J, with 15 bases in between. The CDR3 is CATGVGSDEQFF. CDR3 nucleotide sequence: TGTGCCACAGGGGTAGGGAGCGATGAGCAGTTCTTC.

The rearrangement links TRBV2 to TRBJ1-4; no clear D. CDR1 and CDR2 (germline): SNHLY, FYNNEI. The CDR3 runs 15 residues. Trimming removed 5 bases at V and 0 bases at J, with 10 bases between. CDR3 DNA: TGTGCCAGCAGTCCGACGGCGGCAACTAATGAAAAACTGTTTTTT. Protein sequence: CASSPTAATNEKLFF.

This sequence joins TRBV29-1 and TRBJ1-5; perhaps TRBD1 as D (6 bases). This CDR3 contains 14 residues. The germline CDR1 and CDR2 sequences are SQVTM and ANQGSEA. V was clipped by 6 bases and J by 6 bases, with 18 bases between them. The CDR3 DNA sequence: TGCAGCGTCAATACAGGGTCCGCCGGTCAGCCCCAGCATTTT. It encodes CSVNTGSAGQPQHF. The whole variable domain, filled in from reference TRBV29-1 and TRBJ1-5, reads SAVISQKPSRDICQRGTSLTIQCQVDSQVTMMFWYRQQPGQSLTLIATANQGSEATYESGFVIDKFPISRPNLTFSTLTVSNMSPEDSSIYLCSVNTGSAGQPQHFGDGTRLSIL.

The chain couples TRBV7-2 to TRBJ1-5; D is undetermined. The germline V gene has CDR1 SGHTA and CDR2 FQGNSA. Trimming took off 2 bases at V and 7 bases at J, with 15 bases between the two ends. The CDR3 has 15 residues. CDR3 sequence: CASSLYLGTRQPQHF. The CDR3 nucleotides read TGTGCCAGCAGCTTATATCTAGGTACTAGGCAGCCCCAGCATTTT. Combining the CDR3 with reference TRBV7-2 and TRBJ1-5 gives the whole variable domain GAGVSQSPSNKVTEKGKDVELRCDPISGHTALYWYRQSLGQGLEFLIYFQGNSAPDKSGLPSDRFSAERTGGSVSTLTIQRTQQEDSAVYLCASSLYLGTRQPQHFGDGTRLSIL.

This clone was observed a few times. The chain joins TRBV19 to TRBJ2-2, with D possibly being TRBD1 (5 bases). Germline-derived CDR1 and CDR2 are LNHDA and SQIVND (reference sequence). V gave up 7 bases and J gave up 1 base, with 10 bases separating them. The CDR3 extends over 14 amino acids. CDR3 sequence: CASKVQGNTGELFF. DNA of the CDR3: TGTGCCAGTAAGGTTCAGGGGAACACCGGGGAGCTGTTTTTT.

The chain joins TRBV5-1 to TRBJ1-4; 8 positions match TRBD1. The V gene end was trimmed by 4 bases and the J gene end by 1 base; junction bases not matched to a gene: 9. The germline V gene has CDR1 SGHRS and CDR2 YFSETQ. This CDR3 is 17 amino acids long. CDR3 amino acids: CASSLGQGGGTNEKLFF. The CDR3 DNA follows: TGCGCCAGCAGCCTAGGACAGGGCGGAGGAACTAATGAAAAACTGTTTTTT.

This clone was picked up a small number of times. The chain couples TRBV4-1 to TRBJ2-7, with D tentatively TRBD1 (6 bases). Germline V gives CDR1 MGHRA, CDR2 YSYEKL. The CDR3 extends over 14 amino acids. V lost 1 base and J 0 bases, leaving 7 bases between the germline ends. The CDR3 DNA sequence: TGCGCCAGCAGCCAAGTGACAGGCTCCTACGAGCAGTACTTC. It codes for CASSQVTGSYEQYF.

This clone was picked up a small number of times. The sample holds other DNA sequences that translate to the same CDR3. This chain uses TRBV10-3 with TRBJ1-5; 10 bases fit TRBD1. The germline gives CDR1 ENHRY, CDR2 SYGVKD. The CDR3 has 14 residues. Trimming removed 8 bases from V and 0 bases from J; junction bases left unmatched: 1. CDR3 protein: CAIGTGDSNQPQHF. The CDR3 nucleotides read TGTGCCATCGGGACAGGGGATAGCAATCAGCCCCAGCATTTT.

The chain uses TRBV11-2 and TRBJ2-7; D perhaps matches TRBD2 (6 bases). CDR3 size: 18 residues. Germline lookup yields CDR1 SGHAT and CDR2 FQNNGV. Trimming left V 8 bases short and J 1 base short, with 27 bases between. The CDR3: CASRSFQRASNTSYEQYF. The DNA for the CDR3 is TGTGCCAGCCGCTCGTTTCAGCGGGCTAGCAATACGTCCTACGAGCAGTACTTC.

This clone was picked up one time. The chain links TRBV6-5 to TRBJ1-5; D unresolved. V shed 5 bases and J shed 6 bases, with 11 bases lying between them. Germline CDR1 MNHEY, CDR2 SVGAGI. The CDR3 runs 13 residues. This CDR3 is CASSRSPSQPQHF. As DNA, the CDR3 is TGTGCCAGCAGTCGTTCCCCTAGTCAGCCCCAGCATTTT.

V gene TRBV6-5 combines with J gene TRBJ1-6, with D perhaps TRBD1 (5 bases). Germline V gene sequence: CDR1 MNHEY, CDR2 SVGAGI. The ends were cut back, 6 bases at V and 2 bases at J, with 11 bases in the middle. This CDR3 contains 15 residues. In nucleotides, the CDR3 is TGTGCCAGCAGGACCGACAGCACCTATAATTCACCCCTCCACTTT. As protein: CASRTDSTYNSPLHF.

The chain recombines TRBV15 with TRBJ2-3; D perhaps matches TRBD2 (7 bases). The V gene lost 5 bases and the J gene lost 1 base, with 19 bases spanning the gap. The V gene's germline CDR1 is LNHNV and CDR2 YYDKDF (reference sequence). CDR3 size: 17 residues. Written as DNA, the CDR3 is TGTGCCACCAGCCCCCGGACTGGCGGGGGCGGCACAGATACGCAGTATTTT. This gives the protein CATSPRTGGGGTDTQYF.

The sample holds a few counts of this clone. This chain connects TRBV28 to TRBJ2-4; possible D gene TRBD1, 5 bases. The CDR3 extends over 14 amino acids. Per the germline V gene, CDR1 is MDHEN and CDR2 is SYDVKM. V shed 3 bases and J shed 6 bases, with 12 bases lying between them. CDR3 sequence (DNA): TGTGCCAGCAGTTTTGCAGGGCTGCGAAACATTCAGTACTTC. It yields the protein CASSFAGLRNIQYF.

The chain links TRBV19 to TRBJ1-1; the match to TRBD1 covers 8 bases. V lost 5 bases to trimming and J lost 4 bases; unmatched junction nucleotides: 6. Germline V gene sequence: CDR1 LNHDA, CDR2 SQIVND (reference sequence). CDR3 length: 14 residues. For the CDR3, the DNA is TGTGCCAGTAGTGCAGGGGGCGGGGGCACTGAAGCTTTCTTT. It is translated as CASSAGGGGTEAFF. Using reference TRBV19 and TRBJ1-1 for the parts outside the CDR3, the full variable domain is DGGITQSPKYLFRKEGQNVTLSCEQNLNHDAMYWYRQDPGQGLRLIYYSQIVNDFQKGDIAEGYSVSREKKESFPLTVTSAQKNPTAFYLCASSAGGGGTEAFFGQGTRLTVV.

The chain recombines TRBV7-9 with TRBJ2-3, with a weak D call TRBD1 (6 bases). The CDR3 length is 16 residues. Germline assignment: CDR1 SEHNR and CDR2 FQNEAQ (reference sequence). V was pared by 1 base and J by 2 bases, with 13 bases between. The CDR3 sequence: CASSLVTGWDTDTQYF. CDR3 bases: TGTGCCAGCAGCTTAGTAACAGGGTGGGACACAGATACGCAGTATTTT.